This T cell receptor (beta chain) was identified in a study of cytomegalovirus exposure and HLA in healthy donors. Overall study findings and caveats: It was reported that the classifier diagnosed cytomegalovirus status with high specificity and sensitivity in both the original and validation cohorts. In vitro testing confirmed a few CMV-associated chains as specific for CMV antigens. The investigators catalogued some 160 TCR beta chains as cytomegalovirus-associated. Subsequent analysis found a tendency for first-cohort TCR clusters to co-occur within the 90 to 150 validation repertoires.

Assay used: immunoSEQ multiplex PCR; TCRdb lists only in-frame clones, some missing. The sample shows about 140,000 clones, 84% of them seen only once. In its sample, this clone was seen a few times. Its antigen is still unknown. Trimming pared 3 bases from V and 1 base from J, leaving 6 bases between. The CDR3 is made up of 13 amino acids. Germline CDR1 and CDR2: MDHEN and SYDVKM. V usage is TRBV28 and J usage is TRBJ1-1; D is unresolved. The source material was PBMCs. The TCR sequence derives from a woman aged 25 to 39 in good health and CMV-seronegative. Here the CDR3 reads CASSLTQNTEAFF. The CDR3 region has the DNA TGTGCCAGCAGTTTGACTCAGAACACTGAAGCTTTCTTT.